These 4 T cell receptor beta chains originate from one sample sequenced in a study of a mutant IDH1 vaccine in newly diagnosed glioma. Measured with immunoSEQ multiplex PCR; TCRdb has only the in-frame clones, and not every one. The repertoire holds 70,000 to 95,000 clones, with approximately 80% as singletons. This sample's time point: baseline, week 1 (first vaccination visit). The sample's treatment: pre-vaccination baseline after standard-of-care therapy. The sequencing here drew on PBMCs, taken from a glioma patient treated with radiotherapy, temozolomide or both. The receptors derive from a man aged 40-55 years with glioma. Some clones in this sample may be carry-over from other donors' samples.

CDR3 DNA sequence: TGTGCCAGCAGTTACTCGTCTAGTCGCGAGACCCAGTACTTC. It translates to CASSYSSSRETQYF. J is TRBJ2-5 and V is TRBV6-5; D is unclear. This CDR3 spans 14 amino acids. V lost 0 bases to trimming and J lost 5 bases, with 10 bases between them. Germline-derived CDR1 and CDR2 are MNHEY and SVGAGI.

The count of this clone is one. The rearrangement links TRBV5-4 to TRBJ1-2, with D unresolved. The CDR3 spans 15 residues. CDR1 is SGHNT, CDR2 YYREEE, per germline (reference sequence). Trimming took 0 bases from V and 6 from J, leaving 15 bases between them. CDR3 nucleotide sequence: TGTGCCAGCAGCTTGGATCCGGCTCGGGTTCATGGCTACACCTTC. Translated, it gives CASSLDPARVHGYTF.

This chain joins TRBV7-9 and TRBJ2-7; D is uncertain. The CDR3 has 12 amino acids. V lost 2 bases and J 6 bases, leaving 8 bases between the germline ends. Germline CDR1 is SEHNR and CDR2 is FQNEAQ (reference sequence). The chain's CDR3 is CASSLQRGEQYF. Here the CDR3 DNA reads TGTGCCAGCAGCTTACAACGCGGCGAGCAGTACTTC.

The rearrangement joins TRBV6-6 to TRBJ2-5; TRBD1 is a possible D gene (5 bases). This CDR3 contains 13 residues. Germline assignment: CDR1 MNHNY and CDR2 SVGAGI (reference sequence). V was cut by 6 bases and J by 2 bases, with 10 bases left in between. The CDR3 nucleotides are TGTGCCAGCAGCAGACAGATGCAAGAGACCCAGTACTTC. This codes for CASSRQMQETQYF.